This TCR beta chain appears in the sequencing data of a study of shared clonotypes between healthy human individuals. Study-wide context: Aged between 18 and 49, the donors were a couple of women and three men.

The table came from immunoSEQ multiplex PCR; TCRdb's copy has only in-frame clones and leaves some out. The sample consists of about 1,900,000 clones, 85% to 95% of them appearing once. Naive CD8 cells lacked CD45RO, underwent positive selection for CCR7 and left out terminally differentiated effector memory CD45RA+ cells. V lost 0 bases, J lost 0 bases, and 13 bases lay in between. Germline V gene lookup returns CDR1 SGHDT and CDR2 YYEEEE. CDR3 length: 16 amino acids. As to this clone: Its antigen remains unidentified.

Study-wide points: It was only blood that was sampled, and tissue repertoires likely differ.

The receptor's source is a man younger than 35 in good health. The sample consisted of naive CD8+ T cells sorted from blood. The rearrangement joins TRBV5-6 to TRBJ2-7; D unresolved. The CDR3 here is CASSLEGGVVSYEQYF. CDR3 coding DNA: TGTGCCAGCAGCTTGGAAGGCGGAGTTGTCTCCTACGAGCAGTACTTC. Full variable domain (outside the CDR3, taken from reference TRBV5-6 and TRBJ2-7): DAGVTQSPTHLIKTRGQQVTLRCSPKSGHDTVSWYQQALGQGPQFIFQYYEEEERQRGNFPDRFSGHQFPNYSSELNVNALLLGDSALYLCASSLEGGVVSYEQYFGPGTRLTVT.